These 29 T cell receptor beta chains originate from one sample sequenced in a study of cytomegalovirus exposure and HLA in healthy donors. The PCR contained 60 Vbeta and 13 Jbeta primers. The method was immunoSEQ multiplex PCR; TCRdb's version includes in-frame clones alone and lacks a portion of them. The sample has approximately 120,000 clones. Sequenced sample: PBMCs. Source of these receptors: a young man in good health and CMV-seronegative.

The chain combines TRBV6-5 with TRBJ2-7; perhaps TRBD2 as D (5 bases). The V and J ends lost 6 bases and 1 base respectively, with 13 bases between them. Germline V gives CDR1 MNHEY, CDR2 SVGAGI. This CDR3 region has 14 residues. The CDR3 nucleotides read TGTGCCAGCAGAGAGGGAATTTATTCCTACGAGCAGTACTTC. This sequence encodes CASREGIYSYEQYF.

The J gene is TRBJ1-2, the V gene TRBV6-6, with D tentatively TRBD1 (6 bases). V was clipped by 3 bases and J by 8 bases, with 16 bases between them. The CDR3 length is 14 residues. CDR1 is MNHNY, CDR2 SVGAGI, per germline (reference sequence). CDR3 DNA: TGTGCCAGCAGTTATGGGGGCGAAGCAAGAGGCTACACCTTC. This codes for CASSYGGEARGYTF.

The rearrangement links TRBV7-9 to TRBJ2-1; 9 bases map to TRBD2. CDR3 length: 15 residues. The trim removed 3 bases at V and 6 bases at J, leaving 6 bases unmatched. Germline values: CDR1 SEHNR, CDR2 FQNEAQ (reference sequence). In DNA form, the CDR3 reads TGTGCCAGCAGCTTCTTAGCGGGAGAGGGCAATGAGCAGTTCTTC. Translation: CASSFLAGEGNEQFF.

The genes are TRBV7-9 and TRBJ2-5; D may be TRBD2 (6 bases). Trimming stripped 5 bases from V and 4 bases from J, with 20 bases between. The germline gives CDR1 SEHNR, CDR2 FQNEAQ (reference sequence). This CDR3 is 16 amino acids long. CDR3 region: CASSPPLAGGRETQYF. CDR3 nucleotide sequence: TGTGCCAGCAGCCCCCCTCTTGCCGGGGGTCGAGAGACCCAGTACTTC.

This chain joins TRBV10-3 and TRBJ2-1; 10 bases map to TRBD1. Germline V gene lookup returns CDR1 ENHRY and CDR2 SYGVKD. This CDR3 is built from 14 residues. With 7 bases clipped from V and 4 bases from J, the junction kept 4 bases outside the gene matches. In DNA, the CDR3 is TGTGCCATCATGACAGGGGGCGGGTACAATGAGCAGTTCTTC. Translation: CAIMTGGGYNEQFF.

The V gene is TRBV4-3, the J gene TRBJ2-2; 7 positions match TRBD1. CDR3 length equals 18 residues. CDR1 and CDR2 from the germline V gene are LGHNA and YSLEER. Unmatched junction bases numbered 11, after V lost 1 base and J lost 3 bases. The CDR3 region has the DNA TGCGCCAGCAGCCAAGGATACGCAGGGACAGTCGACACCGGGGAGCTGTTTTTT. Translation gives CASSQGYAGTVDTGELFF.

This chain uses TRBV7-8 with TRBJ2-7, with a tentative D call TRBD1 (6 bases). The CDR3 has 16 residues. The germline V gene has CDR1 SGHVS and CDR2 FQNEAQ. Trimming shortened V by 5 bases and J by 2 bases, and 19 bases separated the two germline ends. The CDR3 sequence: CASSPLARTVTYEQYF. CDR3 in DNA: TGTGCCAGCAGCCCACTCGCCCGGACAGTAACCTACGAGCAGTACTTC.

The chain couples TRBV19 to TRBJ2-1; 8 bases fit TRBD2. V shed 5 bases and J 3 bases; nucleotides not matched to a gene: 3. Germline CDR1 reads LNHDA; CDR2 reads SQIVND (reference sequence). The CDR3 has 14 amino acids. The CDR3 protein is CASSRLANYNEQFF. CDR3 DNA sequence: TGTGCCAGTAGTCGACTAGCGAACTACAATGAGCAGTTCTTC.

This chain links TRBV4-1 with TRBJ1-2; 7 bases are shared with TRBD1. Looked up from germline, CDR1 is MGHRA and CDR2 is YSYEKL. The CDR3 spans 15 residues. V shed 0 bases, J shed 4 bases, and the junction held 5 bases outside the gene matches. CDR3 sequence reads: CASSQDKGAGYGYTF. The CDR3 region has the DNA TGCGCCAGCAGCCAAGATAAGGGGGCGGGCTATGGCTACACCTTC.

J is TRBJ2-3 and V is TRBV11-2; 10 bases match TRBD1. The CDR3 runs to 15 residues. In germline, CDR1 is SGHAT, CDR2 FQNNGV. The V segment lost 0 bases and the J segment 5 bases; nucleotides outside the gene matches: 2. The CDR3 region is CASSLDGQGVDTQYF. CDR3 nucleotide sequence: TGTGCCAGCAGCTTAGACGGACAGGGGGTAGATACGCAGTATTTT.

V usage is TRBV28 and J usage is TRBJ1-1; unclear D gene. V was pared by 10 bases and J by 4 bases, with 10 bases between. The CDR3 runs 11 residues. Germline CDR1 is MDHEN and CDR2 is SYDVKM. The CDR3, as DNA: TGTGCCACCGCCGGGGTCACTGAAGCTTTCTTT. This gives the protein CATAGVTEAFF.

The chain recombines TRBV10-3 with TRBJ2-1; D possibly corresponds to TRBD2 (6 bases). Germline V gene sequence: CDR1 ENHRY, CDR2 SYGVKD. With 3 bases removed from V and 8 bases from J, the gap between germline ends came to 14 bases. The CDR3 is 14 residues long. DNA for the CDR3: TGTGCCATCAGTGACCCGGCCGGGAGACATGAGCAGTTCTTC. Protein sequence: CAISDPAGRHEQFF.

The chain combines TRBV27 with TRBJ2-1, with 11 bases fitting TRBD2. Germline loops: CDR1 MNHEY, CDR2 SMNVEV (reference sequence). J gave up 7 bases and V 5 bases, and 10 bases lay outside the gene matches. This CDR3 has 16 amino acids. The CDR3 reads CASSLYPSGRLNEQFF. CDR3 DNA: TGTGCCAGCAGTCTTTACCCTAGCGGGAGGTTGAATGAGCAGTTCTTC.

This chain joins TRBV29-1 and TRBJ2-2, with D hard to call. Trimming removed 7 bases at V and 6 bases at J, with 12 bases between. The length of the CDR3 is 12 residues. Germline assignment: CDR1 SQVTM and CDR2 ANQGSEA. The DNA of the CDR3 is TGCAGCGCCATAAACATGGCCGGGGAGCTGTTTTTT. Protein product: CSAINMAGELFF.

This chain links TRBV7-9 with TRBJ2-5; 7 bases match TRBD2. The CDR3 totals 13 residues. J lost 4 bases, V lost 7 bases, and 6 bases had no gene match. Germline CDR1 SEHNR, CDR2 FQNEAQ (reference sequence). CDR3 region: CASTLGEGETQYF. The CDR3 nucleotides are TGTGCCAGCACCTTGGGGGAGGGAGAGACCCAGTACTTC.

V and J are TRBV28 and TRBJ1-5, with D possibly being TRBD1 (5 bases). Germline loops: CDR1 MDHEN, CDR2 SYDVKM. The CDR3 is made up of 11 amino acids. V lost 9 bases and J lost 8, with 11 bases in between. The CDR3 coding sequence is TGTGCCAGTAGGGGTGGAGAGCCCCAGCATTTT. This translates into CASRGGEPQHF.

The chain joins TRBV7-3 to TRBJ2-1; TRBD2 agrees at 15 bases. J gave up 10 bases and V 2 bases, and 3 bases lay outside the gene matches. Germline CDR1 is SGHTA and CDR2 is FQGTGA. CDR3 length: 15 amino acids. The CDR3 DNA reads TGTGCCAGCAGCTTAGAGGGACTAGCGGGAGGAGAGCAGTTCTTC. Translated, it gives CASSLEGLAGGEQFF.

The genes are TRBV2 and TRBJ1-4; weak D call: TRBD1 (5 bases). V was shortened by 4 bases and J by 4 bases, with 10 bases between the two germline ends. Germline V lookup: CDR1 SNHLY, CDR2 FYNNEI. The length of the CDR3 is 14 residues. The CDR3 sequence is CASSVWQGNEKLFF. DNA for the CDR3: TGTGCCAGCAGTGTGTGGCAGGGTAATGAAAAACTGTTTTTT.

V gene TRBV6-5 combines with J gene TRBJ2-7, with 10 bases lining up with TRBD2. This CDR3 has 14 residues. V was pared by 5 bases and J by 4 bases, with 5 bases of the junction left unmatched. Germline lookup yields CDR1 MNHEY and CDR2 SVGAGI. The CDR3 DNA sequence: TGTGCCAGCAGTCGGCTAGCGGGAGTTTACGAGCAGTACTTC. Translating gives CASSRLAGVYEQYF.

The V and J genes are TRBV30 and TRBJ2-2; 8 bases align to TRBD2. CDR1 is GTSNPN, CDR2 SVGIG, per germline (reference sequence). The CDR3 runs to 14 residues. V was clipped by 2 bases and J by 5 bases; unmatched bases: 4. In DNA form, the CDR3 reads TGTGCCTGGAGTTCCGGGGGGGGAACCGGGGAGCTGTTTTTT. Translating gives CAWSSGGGTGELFF.

This chain connects TRBV5-1 to TRBJ2-7; TRBD1 aligns across 11 bases. Germline-derived CDR1 and CDR2 are SGHRS and YFSETQ. Trimming cost V 3 bases and J 1 base; bases outside gene matches: 6. The CDR3 is made up of 16 amino acids. CDR3 in DNA: TGCGCCAGCAGCTGGGACAGGGGGTCGATATCCTACGAGCAGTACTTC. Protein sequence: CASSWDRGSISYEQYF. Full variable domain (remainder filled in from reference TRBV5-1 and TRBJ2-7): KAGVTQTPRYLIKTRGQQVTLSCSPISGHRSVSWYQQTPGQGLQFLFEYFSETQRNKGNFPGRFSGRQFSNSRSEMNVSTLELGDSALYLCASSWDRGSISYEQYFGPGTRLTVT.

The V call is TRBV5-6, the J call TRBJ2-6; D is perhaps TRBD1 (6 bases). This CDR3 region has 17 residues. Trimming pared 1 base from V and 0 bases from J, leaving 11 bases between. Germline CDR1 SGHDT, CDR2 YYEEEE. The CDR3 DNA reads as TGTGCCAGCAGCTTGCCAGGGGCTACCTCTGGGGCCAACGTCCTGACTTTC. As protein: CASSLPGATSGANVLTF.

This chain connects TRBV19 to TRBJ2-3; D may be TRBD1 (5 bases). Germline V lookup: CDR1 LNHDA, CDR2 SQIVND (reference sequence). CDR3 size: 15 residues. Deletions cut 4 bases from V and 3 bases from J, with 14 bases between. CDR3 nucleotide sequence: TGTGCCAGTAGTAAGGAAGGGGTTGAAACAGATACGCAGTATTTT. Translating it yields CASSKEGVETDTQYF.

The J gene is TRBJ2-7, the V gene TRBV10-3; maybe TRBD1 (6 bases). Germline loops: CDR1 ENHRY, CDR2 SYGVKD. The CDR3 extends over 15 amino acids. The V end lost 5 bases, the J end lost 1 base, and 15 bases lay between the germline ends. The CDR3 loop reads CAISSTGIGSYEQYF. In nucleotides, the CDR3 is TGTGCCATCAGTTCCACAGGGATCGGGTCCTACGAGCAGTACTTC.

The chain is built from TRBV27 and TRBJ1-1; TRBD1 aligns across 7 bases. V trimming: 7 bases; J trimming: 3 bases; junction bases outside the gene matches: 14. The CDR3 totals 16 residues. Germline V CDR1 and CDR2: MNHEY, SMNVEV (reference sequence). CDR3 DNA: TGTGCCAGCACCCGGACAGGATTGGAGGCCGACACTGAAGCTTTCTTT. Protein sequence: CASTRTGLEADTEAFF.

The rearrangement joins TRBV27 to TRBJ2-2, with TRBD1 identical over 11 bases. This CDR3 is 16 amino acids long. Germline CDR1 is MNHEY and CDR2 is SMNVEV (reference sequence). Germline trimming cut 5 bases from V and 5 bases from J; bases unmatched to any gene: 7. The CDR3 spells CASSVLRDRGTGELFF. The CDR3 DNA reads as TGTGCCAGCAGTGTCCTCCGGGACAGGGGGACCGGGGAGCTGTTTTTT.

The V and J genes are TRBV5-4 and TRBJ2-7; no clear D. The CDR3 runs 12 residues. Between the trimmed V and J ends, which lost 0 bases and 4 bases, there was a span of 5 bases. Germline values: CDR1 SGHNT, CDR2 YYREEE (reference sequence). In DNA form, the CDR3 reads TGTGCCAGCAGCTTGGTCGGGTACGAGCAGTACTTC. As protein: CASSLVGYEQYF.

V usage is TRBV4-1 and J usage is TRBJ2-6; TRBD2 agrees at 8 bases. The CDR3 sequence is 18 residues long. The J segment lost 0 bases and the V segment lost 1 base, leaving 5 bases of the junction unmatched. Germline V gene sequence: CDR1 MGHRA, CDR2 YSYEKL. The CDR3 nucleotides read TGCGCCAGCAGCCAAGGCCTAGCGGGCTTCTCTGGGGCCAACGTCCTGACTTTC. It codes for CASSQGLAGFSGANVLTF.

This chain uses TRBV11-1 with TRBJ2-3, with 9 bases lining up with TRBD1. Germline assignment: CDR1 SGHAT and CDR2 FQDESV (reference sequence). After removal of 5 bases from V and 2 bases from J, the junction contained 8 bases not matched to a gene. This CDR3 has 16 amino acids. The CDR3: CASSPDRGAVTDTQYF. CDR3 nucleotide sequence: TGTGCCAGCAGCCCGGACAGGGGAGCAGTCACAGATACGCAGTATTTT.